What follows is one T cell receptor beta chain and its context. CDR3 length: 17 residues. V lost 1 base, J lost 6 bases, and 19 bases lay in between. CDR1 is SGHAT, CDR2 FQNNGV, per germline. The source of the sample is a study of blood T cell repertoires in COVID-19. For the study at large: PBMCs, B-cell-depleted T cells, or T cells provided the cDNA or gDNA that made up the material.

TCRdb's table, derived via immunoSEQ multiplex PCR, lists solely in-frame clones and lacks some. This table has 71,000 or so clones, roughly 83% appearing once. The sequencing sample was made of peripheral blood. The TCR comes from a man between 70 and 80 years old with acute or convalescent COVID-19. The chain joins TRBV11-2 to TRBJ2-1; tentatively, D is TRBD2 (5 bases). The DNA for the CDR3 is TGTGCCAGCAGCTTAGGGACCGGCTCGAGGGCGGGCAATGAGCAGTTCTTC. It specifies CASSLGTGSRAGNEQFF.